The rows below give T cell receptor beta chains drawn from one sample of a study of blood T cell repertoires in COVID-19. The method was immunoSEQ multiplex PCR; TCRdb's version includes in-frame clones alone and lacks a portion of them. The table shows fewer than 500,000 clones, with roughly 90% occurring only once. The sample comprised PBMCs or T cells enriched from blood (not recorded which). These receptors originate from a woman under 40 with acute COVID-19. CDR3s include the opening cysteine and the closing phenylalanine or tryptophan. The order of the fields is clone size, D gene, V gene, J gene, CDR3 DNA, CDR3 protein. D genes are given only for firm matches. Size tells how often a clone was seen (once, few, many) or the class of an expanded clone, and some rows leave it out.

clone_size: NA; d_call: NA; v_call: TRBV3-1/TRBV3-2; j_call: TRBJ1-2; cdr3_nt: TGTGCCAGCAGCCCTCTCGGCAGGGGAGATTACCCTTATGGCTACACCTTC; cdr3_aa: CASSPLGRGDYPYGYTF
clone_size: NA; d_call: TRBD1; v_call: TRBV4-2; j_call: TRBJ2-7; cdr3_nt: TGTGCCAGCAGCCATACCCTGGGACAGGACTCCTACGAGCAGTACTTC; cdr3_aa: CASSHTLGQDSYEQYF
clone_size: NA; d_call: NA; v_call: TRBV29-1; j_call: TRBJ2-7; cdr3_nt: TGCAGCGTCGGTCAGGGGGGTGCCCGCTCCTACGAGCAGTACTTC; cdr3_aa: CSVGQGGARSYEQYF
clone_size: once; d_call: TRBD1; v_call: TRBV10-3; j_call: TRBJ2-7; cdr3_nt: TGTGCCATCAGTGAGCGACAGGGGGGGATCTACGAGCAGTACTTC; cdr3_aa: CAISERQGGIYEQYF
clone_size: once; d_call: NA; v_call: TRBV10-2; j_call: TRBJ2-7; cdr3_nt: TGCGCCACCCGCTTGAGACAGTGGGGCGAGCAGTACTTC; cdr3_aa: CATRLRQWGEQYF
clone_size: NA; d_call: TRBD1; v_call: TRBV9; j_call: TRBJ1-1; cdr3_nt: TGTGCCAGCAGCTCACAGGGGAGAGCTTTCTTT; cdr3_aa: CASSSQGRAFF
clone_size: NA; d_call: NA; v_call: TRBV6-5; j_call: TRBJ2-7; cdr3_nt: TGTGCCAGCAGTTTAGGTTCGAGGGGACACTCCTACGAGCAGTACTTC; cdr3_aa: CASSLGSRGHSYEQYF
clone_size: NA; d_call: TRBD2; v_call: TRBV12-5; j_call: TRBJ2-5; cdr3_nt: TGTGCTAGTGCTTCTTCGGGACTAGCGCGAGAGACCCAGTACTTC; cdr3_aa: CASASSGLARETQYF
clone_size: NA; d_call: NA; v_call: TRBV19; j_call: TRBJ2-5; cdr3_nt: TGTGCCAGTAAAGTACAGGACATCCAAGAGACCCAGTACTTC; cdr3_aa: CASKVQDIQETQYF
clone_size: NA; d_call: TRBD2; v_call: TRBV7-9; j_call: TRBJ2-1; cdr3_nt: TGTGCCAGCAGCTCCAGCGGGGGGGGCCACAATGAGCAGTTCTTC; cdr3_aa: CASSSSGGGHNEQFF
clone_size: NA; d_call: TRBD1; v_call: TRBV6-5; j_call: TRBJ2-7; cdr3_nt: TGTGCCAGCAGCCTTCGGACAGGGCTGCACGAGCAGTACTTC; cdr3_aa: CASSLRTGLHEQYF
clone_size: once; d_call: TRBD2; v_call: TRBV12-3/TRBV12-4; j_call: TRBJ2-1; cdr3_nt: TGTGCCAGCAGTGGAGCGGGGGGGGTCGTTTTCTTC; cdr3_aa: CASSGAGGVVFF
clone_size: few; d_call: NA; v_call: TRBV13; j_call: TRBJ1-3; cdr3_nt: TGTGCCAGCAGCCCAGGGACTCTTGGAAACACCATATATTTT; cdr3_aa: CASSPGTLGNTIYF
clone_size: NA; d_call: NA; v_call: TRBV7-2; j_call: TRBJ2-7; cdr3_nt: TGTGCCAGCAGCTTAGTAAGTCAGGGGACCTACGAGCAGTACTTC; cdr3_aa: CASSLVSQGTYEQYF
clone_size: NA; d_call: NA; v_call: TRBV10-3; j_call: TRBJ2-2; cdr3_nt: TGTGCCATCAATCGGGGGAACACCGGGGAGCTGTTTTTT; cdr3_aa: CAINRGNTGELFF
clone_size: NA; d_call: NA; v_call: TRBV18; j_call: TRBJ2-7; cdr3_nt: TGTGCCAGCTCACGGAACCAGGGGCTCGACGAGCAGTACTTC; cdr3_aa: CASSRNQGLDEQYF
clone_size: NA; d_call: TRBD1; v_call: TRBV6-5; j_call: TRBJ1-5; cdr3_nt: TGTGCCAGCATATTGACAGGGGTGAGCAATCAGCCCCAGCATTTT; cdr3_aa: CASILTGVSNQPQHF
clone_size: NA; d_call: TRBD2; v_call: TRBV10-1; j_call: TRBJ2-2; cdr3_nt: TGCGCCAGTCAATACGGACTAGCGGGGGGCCAGACCGGGGAGCTGTTTTTT; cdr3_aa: CASQYGLAGGQTGELFF
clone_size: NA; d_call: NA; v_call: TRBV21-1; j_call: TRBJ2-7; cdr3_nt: TGTGCCAGCAGCAAAGGACGAGGACTCTACGAGCAGTACTTC; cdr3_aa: CASSKGRGLYEQYF
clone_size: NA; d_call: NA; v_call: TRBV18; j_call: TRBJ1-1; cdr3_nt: TGTGCCAGCTCAACAACAGGTGGGGTACCCATGAACACTGAAGCTTTCTTT; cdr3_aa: CASSTTGGVPMNTEAFF
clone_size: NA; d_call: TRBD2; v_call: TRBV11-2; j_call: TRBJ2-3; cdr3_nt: TGTGCCAGCAGCTTAGTGGGACTAACAGCAGATACGCAGTATTTT; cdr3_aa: CASSLVGLTADTQYF
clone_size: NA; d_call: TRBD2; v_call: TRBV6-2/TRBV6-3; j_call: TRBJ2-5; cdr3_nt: TGTGCCAGCAGCCCCGGGACTAGCGTGGAGACCCAGTACTTC; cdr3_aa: CASSPGTSVETQYF
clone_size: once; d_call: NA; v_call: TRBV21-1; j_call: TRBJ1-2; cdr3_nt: TGTGCCAGCAGCAAAGATGAAGAGGACTGCTATGGCTACACCTTC; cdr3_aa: CASSKDEEDCYGYTF
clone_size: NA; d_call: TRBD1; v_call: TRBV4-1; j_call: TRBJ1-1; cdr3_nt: TGCGCCAGCAGCCATGGAACAGGGGATTTCACTGAAGCTTTCTTT; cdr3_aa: CASSHGTGDFTEAFF
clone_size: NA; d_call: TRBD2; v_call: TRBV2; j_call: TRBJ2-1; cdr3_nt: TGTGCCAGCAGGAAGACTAGCGGGGGGGCATATGAGCAGTTCTTC; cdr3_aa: CASRKTSGGAYEQFF
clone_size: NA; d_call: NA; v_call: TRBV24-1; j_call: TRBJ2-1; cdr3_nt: TGTGCCACCAGTGATTTGCGGGGGGCGGGGGCCTCCTACAATGAGCAGTTCTTC; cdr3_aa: CATSDLRGAGASYNEQFF
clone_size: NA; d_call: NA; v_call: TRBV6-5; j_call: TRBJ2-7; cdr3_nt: TGTGCCAGCAGTTCCCGGGTTTCCTACGAGCAGTACTTC; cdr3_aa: CASSSRVSYEQYF
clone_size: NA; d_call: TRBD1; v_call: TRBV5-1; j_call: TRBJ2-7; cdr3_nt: TGCGCCAGCAGCTTGGGCCCTCAGGGGGTCGCGTACGAGCAGTACTTC; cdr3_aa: CASSLGPQGVAYEQYF
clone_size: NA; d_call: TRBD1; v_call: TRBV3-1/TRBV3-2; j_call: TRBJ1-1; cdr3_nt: TGTGCCAGCAGCTATAGTCAGGGGGGGAACACTGAAGCTTTCTTT; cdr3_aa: CASSYSQGGNTEAFF